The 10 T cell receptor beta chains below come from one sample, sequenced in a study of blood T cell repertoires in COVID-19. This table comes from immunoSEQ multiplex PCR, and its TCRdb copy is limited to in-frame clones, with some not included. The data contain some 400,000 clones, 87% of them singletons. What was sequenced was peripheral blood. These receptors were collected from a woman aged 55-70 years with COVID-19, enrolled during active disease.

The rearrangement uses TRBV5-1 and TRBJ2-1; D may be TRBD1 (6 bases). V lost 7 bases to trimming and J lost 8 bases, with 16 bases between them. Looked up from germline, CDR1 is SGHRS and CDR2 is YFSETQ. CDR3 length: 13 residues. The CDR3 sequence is CASAVQGNYEQFF. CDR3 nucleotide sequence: TGCGCCAGCGCCGTACAGGGTAATTATGAGCAGTTCTTC.

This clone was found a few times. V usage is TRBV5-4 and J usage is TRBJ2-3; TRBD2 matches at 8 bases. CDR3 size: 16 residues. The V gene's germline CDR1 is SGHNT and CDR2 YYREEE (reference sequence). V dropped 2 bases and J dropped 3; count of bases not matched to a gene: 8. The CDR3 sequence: CASSFNRGGRTDTQYF. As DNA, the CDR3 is TGTGCCAGCAGCTTCAATCGGGGGGGAAGAACAGATACGCAGTATTTT. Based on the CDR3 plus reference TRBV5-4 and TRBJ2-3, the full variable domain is ETGVTQSPTHLIKTRGQQVTLRCSSQSGHNTVSWYQQALGQGPQFIFQYYREEENGRGNFPPRFSGLQFPNYSSELNVNALELDDSALYLCASSFNRGGRTDTQYFGPGTRLTVL.

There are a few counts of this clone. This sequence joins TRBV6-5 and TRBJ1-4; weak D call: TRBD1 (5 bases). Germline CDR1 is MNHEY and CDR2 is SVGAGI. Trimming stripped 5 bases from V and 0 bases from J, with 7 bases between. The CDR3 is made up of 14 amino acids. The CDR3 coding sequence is TGTGCCAGCAGTCAGGGCGCAACTAATGAAAAACTGTTTTTT. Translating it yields CASSQGATNEKLFF.

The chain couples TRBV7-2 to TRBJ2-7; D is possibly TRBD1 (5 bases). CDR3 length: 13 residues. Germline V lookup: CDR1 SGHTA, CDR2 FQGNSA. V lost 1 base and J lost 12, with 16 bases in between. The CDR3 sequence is CASSLDPRESAYF. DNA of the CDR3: TGTGCCAGCAGCTTAGATCCCAGGGAATCTGCGTACTTC.

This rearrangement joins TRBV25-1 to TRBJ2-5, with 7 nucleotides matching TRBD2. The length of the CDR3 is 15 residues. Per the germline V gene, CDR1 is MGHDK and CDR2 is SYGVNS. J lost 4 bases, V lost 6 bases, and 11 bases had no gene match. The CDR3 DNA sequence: TGTGCCAGCAGCGACCGGGACTACGGGCCAGAGACCCAGTACTTC. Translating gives CASSDRDYGPETQYF.

In nucleotides, the CDR3 is TGTGCCAGCAGCCAAGATCAGTACAGTAATGAAAAACTGTTTTTT. Amino acids: CASSQDQYSNEKLFF. This chain joins TRBV4-2 and TRBJ1-4; D is unclear. The germline gives CDR1 LGHNA, CDR2 YNFKEQ. This CDR3 has 15 amino acids. With 0 bases removed from V and 4 bases from J, the gap between germline ends came to 9 bases.

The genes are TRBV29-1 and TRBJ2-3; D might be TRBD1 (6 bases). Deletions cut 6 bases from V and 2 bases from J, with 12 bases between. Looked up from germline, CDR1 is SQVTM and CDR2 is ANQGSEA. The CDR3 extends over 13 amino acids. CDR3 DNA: TGCAGCGTCTCTGGGGGCCCCACAGATACGCAGTATTTT. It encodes CSVSGGPTDTQYF.

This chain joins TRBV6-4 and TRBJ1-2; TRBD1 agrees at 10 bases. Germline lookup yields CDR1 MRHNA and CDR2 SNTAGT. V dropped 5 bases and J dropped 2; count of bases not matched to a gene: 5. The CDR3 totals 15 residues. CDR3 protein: CASSPGQGLNYGYTF. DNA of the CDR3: TGTGCCAGCAGTCCGGGACAGGGGCTGAACTATGGCTACACCTTC.

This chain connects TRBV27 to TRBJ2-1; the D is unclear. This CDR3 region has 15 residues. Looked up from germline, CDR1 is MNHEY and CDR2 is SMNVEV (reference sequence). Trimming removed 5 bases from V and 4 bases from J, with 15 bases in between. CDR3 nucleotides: TGTGCCAGCAGTCCCTGGGCGACCCAATACAATGAGCAGTTCTTC. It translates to CASSPWATQYNEQFF.

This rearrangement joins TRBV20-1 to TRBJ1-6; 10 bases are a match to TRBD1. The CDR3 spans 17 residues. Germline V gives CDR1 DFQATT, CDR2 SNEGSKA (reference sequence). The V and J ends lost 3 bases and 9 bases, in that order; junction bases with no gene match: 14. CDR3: CSASPGTGASWGSPLHF. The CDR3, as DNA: TGCAGTGCTAGTCCCGGGACAGGGGCTTCTTGGGGTTCACCCCTCCACTTT.